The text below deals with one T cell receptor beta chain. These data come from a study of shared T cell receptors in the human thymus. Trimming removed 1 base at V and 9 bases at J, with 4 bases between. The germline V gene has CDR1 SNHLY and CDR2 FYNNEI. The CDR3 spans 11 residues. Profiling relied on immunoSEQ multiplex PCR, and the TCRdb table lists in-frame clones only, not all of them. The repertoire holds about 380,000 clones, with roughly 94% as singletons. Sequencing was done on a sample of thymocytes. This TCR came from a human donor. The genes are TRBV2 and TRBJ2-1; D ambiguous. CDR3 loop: CASSEGGEQFF. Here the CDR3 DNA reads TGTGCCAGCAGTGAAGGGGGTGAGCAGTTCTTC.